The 23 T cell receptor beta chains reported below all come from one sample, sequenced in a study of tumor and adjacent non-tumor tissue in lung cancer. RNA was extracted from bulk tissue without any cell sorting. A modified ARM-PCR protocol with three rounds of nested PCR amplified TCRbeta. TCRdb called the multiplex PCR reads again in MiXCR, with one record for every CDR3 protein. The sample consists of about 70,000 distinct CDR3 sequences, around 78% of them appearing once. Material for sequencing was lung tumor tissue. The receptor set was obtained from a man in his sixties with non-small cell lung cancer.

V and J are TRBV20-1 and TRBJ2-5; the D gene is possibly TRBD2 (5 bases). Germline assignment: CDR1 DFQATT and CDR2 SNEGSKA (reference sequence). Trimming removed 3 bases from V and 5 bases from J, with 16 bases in between. This CDR3 has 14 residues. CDR3 nucleotides: TGCAGTGCTAGGCAGTGGGGAGTTAGGGAGACCCAGTACTTC. It encodes CSARQWGVRETQYF.

In the case of this clonotype: One junction end disagrees with the germline gene, perhaps due to a read error. The DNA of the CDR3 is TGCATTGCTGGCCTAGGGCTAGCGGGAGGGCCTTGGCTCAATGAGCAGTTCTTC. Its translation: CIAGLGLAGGPWLNEQFF. This rearrangement joins TRBV20-1 to TRBJ2-1; TRBD2 agrees at 12 bases. The CDR3 consists of 18 residues. Germline CDR1 is DFQATT and CDR2 is SNEGSKA (reference sequence).

As to this clonotype: One end of the junction does not line up with germline, which may come from a read error. The J gene is TRBJ2-2, the V gene TRBV5-1; the D is unclear. The CDR3 length is 15 residues. Germline CDR1 and CDR2: SGHRS and YFSETQ. CDR3 protein: CASILAGRNTGELFF. In DNA form, the CDR3 reads TGCGCCAGCATCTTGGCTGGCCGAAACACCGGGGAGCTGTTTTTT.

To note about this clonotype: A read error may produce the germline difference seen at one junction end. The CDR3 loop is CSIDRGVFGYTF. As DNA, the CDR3 is TGTAGCATCGACAGGGGCGTCTTTGGCTACACCTTC. The chain couples TRBV29-1 to TRBJ1-2, with TRBD1 identical over 8 bases. The CDR3 extends over 12 amino acids. The germline V gene has CDR1 SQVTM and CDR2 ANQGSEA.

Concerning this clonotype: A much bigger clone sits one base away, suggesting this may be a read error. V gene TRBV20-1 combines with J gene TRBJ1-2; D is unresolved. Per the germline V gene, CDR1 is DFQATT and CDR2 is SNEGSKA (reference sequence). The CDR3 sequence is 14 residues long. The CDR3 DNA reads TGCAATGCTAGTCCCCCCCGGGGTCCCTATGGCTACACCTTC. Translation gives CNASPPRGPYGYTF.

Notes on this clonotype: Germline and junction disagree at one end, which may indicate a read error. V is TRBV28 and J is TRBJ2-7; the match to TRBD2 covers 8 bases. Germline loops: CDR1 MDHEN, CDR2 SYDVKM. The CDR3 length is 15 residues. The CDR3 DNA reads as TGTGCCACCAGTTTAACTACTAGCGGCGCCTACAAGCAGTACTTC. Protein product: CATSLTTSGAYKQYF.

In the case of this clonotype: Relative to the germline gene, one junction end is altered; a read error may explain this. The chain uses TRBV29-1 and TRBJ2-2; TRBD1 aligns across 7 bases. The CDR3 extends over 13 amino acids. Germline V lookup: CDR1 SQVTM, CDR2 ANQGSEA. The CDR3 loop is CSVKTGEVGELFF. The CDR3 DNA reads TGTAGTGTAAAAACAGGGGAAGTCGGGGAGCTGTTTTTT.

In the case of this clonotype: At one boundary the junction diverges from the germline segment, which might be a read error. V is TRBV6-5 and J is TRBJ2-5; 9 bases map to TRBD1. This CDR3 contains 15 residues. Germline values: CDR1 MNHEY, CDR2 SVGAGI. CDR3 loop: CASSYSRQGVEAQHF. The CDR3 region has the DNA TGTGCCAGCAGTTACTCGAGACAGGGGGTTGAGGCCCAGCACTTC.

In its sample, this clonotype was seen a few times. Compared with germline, one end of the junction differs, possibly owing to a read error. This rearrangement joins TRBV6-2 or TRBV6-3 to TRBJ2-7; D gene uncertain. This CDR3 contains 12 residues. The germline gives CDR1 MNHEY, CDR2 SVGEGT. In nucleotides, the CDR3 is TGTGCAAGCAGCTCAAGACTCTACGAGCAGTACTTC. This translates into CASSSRLYEQYF.

To note about this clonotype: A much larger clonotype is one base distant, so this may be a read error. The chain carries TRBV5-6 and TRBJ2-3, with D perhaps TRBD2 (5 bases). V shed 0 bases and J shed 4 bases, with 12 bases lying between them. CDR1 SGHDT and CDR2 YYEEEE come from the germline V gene. The CDR3 has 15 amino acids. The CDR3 reads CASSLEGVGADTQYF. CDR3 in DNA: TGTGCCAGCAGCTTGGAGGGAGTTGGAGCAGATACGCAGTATTTT.

This clonotype was seen a handful of times. Given a much more abundant clone one base away, this may be a read error. The CDR3 ends on some other residue instead of the conserved phenylalanine or tryptophan, so this is likely a read error. The genes are TRBV5-1 and TRBJ2-3, with 7 bases fitting TRBD1. J lost 6 bases, V lost 8 bases, and 12 bases had no gene match. Germline CDR1 SGHRS, CDR2 YFSETQ. The CDR3 is 14 amino acids. The CDR3 nucleotides are TGCGCCAGTCGACAGGGTGGATTCACGGATACGCAGTATGTT. Translating it yields CASRQGGFTDTQYV.

Worth noting for this clonotype: Just one base apart from a much larger clone, this may be a read error. V usage is TRBV20-1 and J usage is TRBJ1-5; TRBD1 is a possible D gene (5 bases). The germline CDR1 and CDR2 sequences are DFQATT and SNEGSKA (reference sequence). The CDR3 loop spans 13 amino acids. V shed 5 bases and J shed 12 bases, with 20 bases lying between them. Written as DNA, the CDR3 is TGCAGTGCTCAGGCGGGGACGGAAAAGAACCAGCATTTT. It translates to CSAQAGTEKNQHF.

About this clonotype: The CDR3 end shows no conserved phenylalanine or tryptophan, and so a read error is likely. This rearrangement joins TRBV11-1 to TRBJ1-1; the D gene is possibly TRBD1 (5 bases). Trimming cost V 9 bases and J 11 bases, with 22 bases left between them. CDR1 and CDR2 (germline): SGHAT, FQDESV (reference sequence). The CDR3 sequence is 13 residues long. The CDR3 DNA is TGTGCCAGTAGCATAAACCCCGGGGCACGTGCTTTCTAT. Translation gives CASSINPGARAFY.

Concerning this clonotype itself: It is likely a read error, because the conserved phenylalanine at the end of the CDR3 is missing. The rearrangement uses TRBV29-1 and TRBJ2-3, with 8 bases matching TRBD2. Per the germline V gene, CDR1 is SQVTM and CDR2 is ANQGSEA. V trimming: 6 bases; J trimming: 5 bases; junction bases outside the gene matches: 13. CDR3 length equals 15 residues. Here the CDR3 DNA reads TGCAGCGTCATGGGACAAGCGGGAGTAGGAGATACGCAGTATCTT. Protein: CSVMGQAGVGDTQYL.

The chain couples TRBV6-6 to TRBJ1-5, with D tentatively TRBD1 (6 bases). CDR3 length equals 16 residues. V gave up 5 bases and J gave up 3 bases, with 17 bases separating them. The germline CDR1 and CDR2 sequences are MNHNY and SVGAGI (reference sequence). CDR3 residues: CASSGRDRGNNQPQHF. For the CDR3, the DNA is TGTGCCAGCAGTGGGAGAGATAGGGGGAACAATCAGCCCCAGCATTTT.

This clonotype was counted between two and nine times. Its ends do not fully match the called genes, so a read error is possible. This chain uses TRBV5-5 with TRBJ2-3; tentative D call: TRBD2 (5 bases). The germline CDR1 and CDR2 sequences are SGHKS and YYEKEE (reference sequence). The CDR3 spans 15 residues. The CDR3 loop reads CANSRWGERSYTQYF. In nucleotides, the CDR3 is TGTGCCAACAGCCGGTGGGGAGAGCGGTCATATACGCAGTATTTT.

In the case of this clonotype: Relative to the germline gene, one junction end is altered; a read error may explain this. The chain has TRBV20-1 and TRBJ2-4, with 8 bases fitting TRBD2. The germline V gene has CDR1 DFQATT and CDR2 SNEGSKA (reference sequence). The CDR3 loop spans 14 amino acids. The CDR3 DNA reads TGCACTGCTACCGGCACTAGCGGAAAAAACATTCAGTACTTC. This codes for CTATGTSGKNIQYF.

Concerning this clonotype: A read error may produce the germline difference seen at one junction end. The V gene is TRBV11-2, the J gene TRBJ2-6; D might be TRBD1 (5 bases). Germline V gives CDR1 SGHAT, CDR2 FQNNGV. The length of the CDR3 is 15 residues. The DNA for the CDR3 is TGTGCCAGCAGCCGCCTTGCCTCTGGGGCCAACGTCCTGAGTTTC. Encoded protein: CASSRLASGANVLSF. Looking up the rest from reference TRBV11-2 and TRBJ2-6 gives the full variable domain: EAGVAQSPRYKIIEKRQSVAFWCNPISGHATLYWYQQILGQGPKLLIQFQNNGVVDDSQLPKDRFSAERLKGVDSTLKIQPAKLEDSAVYLCASSRLASGANVLSFGAGSRLTVL.

A remark on this clonotype: Given the absence of the conserved phenylalanine or tryptophan at the CDR3 end, a read error is likely. The rearrangement uses TRBV6-2 or TRBV6-3 and TRBJ2-7; possibly TRBD1 for D (5 bases). Per germline, CDR1 MNHEY and CDR2 SVGEGT. This CDR3 contains 14 residues. Trimming shortened V by 9 bases and J by 0 bases, and 15 bases separated the two germline ends. CDR3 coding DNA: TGTGCCAGTAGATCGAACAGGTTCTCCTACGAGCAGTACTCC. Translated: CASRSNRFSYEQYS.

On this clonotype itself: A read error is possible here, since a much larger clone lies one base away. The V and J genes are TRBV7-9 and TRBJ2-3; TRBD1 matches at 10 bases. The CDR3 covers 15 residues. CDR1 is SEHNR and CDR2 is FQNEAQ in the germline V gene (reference sequence). Trimming took 4 bases from V and 5 from J; bases not matched to a gene: 6. CDR3: CASSSGTGVIDTQYF. CDR3 DNA sequence: TGTGCCAGCAGCTCCGGGACAGGGGTGATAGATACGCAGTATTTT.

On this clonotype itself: A much larger clone differs from this one at a single base, so this may be a read error. This chain joins TRBV12-3 or TRBV12-4 and TRBJ2-1; D not resolved. The CDR3 totals 13 residues. CDR3 region: CASSFETYNKQFF. The DNA for the CDR3 is TGTGCCAGCAGTTTTGAGACATACAATAAGCAGTTCTTC.

This clonotype is medium-sized within its sample. This chain connects TRBV10-2 to TRBJ2-1; no reliable D call. Trimming left V 6 bases short and J 9 bases short, with 9 bases between. The length of the CDR3 is 11 residues. Germline V gene data show CDR1 as WSHSY and CDR2 as SAAADI. This CDR3 reads CASSSGIEQFF. As DNA, the CDR3 is TGCGCCAGCAGCTCTGGGATTGAGCAGTTCTTC.

Concerning this clonotype: Sequence at one end of the junction differs from germline and may be a read error. The rearrangement joins TRBV20-1 to TRBJ2-3, with 13 bases that match TRBD2. This CDR3 spans 16 amino acids. Germline V CDR1 and CDR2: DFQATT, SNEGSKA (reference sequence). The CDR3 loop reads CNARDGTSGNTDTQYF. The CDR3 nucleotides are TGCAATGCTAGAGATGGGACTAGCGGGAACACAGATACGCAGTATTTT.